The count of the clone carrying this T cell receptor (beta chain) is one. The antigen is not known. Distinct nucleotide sequences in the sample also encode this CDR3. The data were obtained in a study of T cell responses to AZD1222 COVID-19 vaccine. Germline loops: CDR1 LNHNV, CDR2 YYDKDF (reference sequence). V lost 0 bases and J lost 3, with 9 bases in between. This CDR3 is built from 15 residues. Study-level findings and limits: Compared with day 0, the breadth and depth of the Spike-specific TCR repertoire rose significantly after two doses of AZD1222. Reports indicate that nearly half of spike-specific TCRs are directed at unmutated variant regions.

Clones were read by immunoSEQ multiplex PCR, and TCRdb kept only the in-frame ones, dropping some. The sample shows about 130,000 clones, approximately 85% of them seen only once. The TCR originated in an adult who received the AZD1222 COVID-19 vaccine. The input for sequencing was peripheral blood, taken 28 days after the second AZD1222 dose. This chain connects TRBV15 to TRBJ1-3; maybe TRBD1 (5 bases). Here the CDR3 reads CATSRDPGGGNTIYF. DNA for the CDR3: TGTGCCACCAGCAGAGATCCGGGGGGTGGAAACACCATATATTTT.